Listed here is a single T cell receptor beta chain. The antigen remains unidentified. Germline CDR1 reads MNHNY; CDR2 reads SVGAGI (reference sequence). The V segment lost 10 bases and the J segment 7 bases; nucleotides outside the gene matches: 8. The CDR3 consists of 14 residues. Amplification used 60 Vbeta primers and 13 Jbeta primers. Produced via immunoSEQ multiplex PCR; TCRdb's table is partial and in-frame only. This table has more than 85,000 clones, 75% to 90% appearing once. This sample was taken from a study of cytomegalovirus exposure and HLA in healthy donors. The study, taken as a whole, reports: A missense DCLRE1C variant was associated with V- and J-gene trimming of TCR beta chains in a later analysis, and an independent cohort replicated the association. The study carried out a later analysis of TCR beta sequences. It associated approximately 17,000 of them with specific HLA alleles at a false discovery rate of 0.05. In a later analysis, a genetic analysis reported fewer productive-TCR N-insertions in an Asian-associated ancestry cluster than the cohort average.

Sequenced material: PBMCs. The chain recombines TRBV6-6 with TRBJ2-1; 12 bases line up with TRBD2. This receptor was taken from a young man in good health and CMV-seropositive. CDR3: CAISSGGADNEQFF. Here the CDR3 DNA reads TGTGCCATATCTAGCGGGGGGGCTGATAATGAGCAGTTCTTC.